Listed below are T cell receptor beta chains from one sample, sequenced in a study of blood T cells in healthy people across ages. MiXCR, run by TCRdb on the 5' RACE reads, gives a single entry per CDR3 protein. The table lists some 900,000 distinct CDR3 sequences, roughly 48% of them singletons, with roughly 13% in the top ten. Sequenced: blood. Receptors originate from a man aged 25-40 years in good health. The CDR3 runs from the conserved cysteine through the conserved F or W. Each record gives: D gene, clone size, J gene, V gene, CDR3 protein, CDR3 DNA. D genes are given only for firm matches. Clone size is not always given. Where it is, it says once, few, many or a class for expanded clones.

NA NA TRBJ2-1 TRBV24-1 CATSETGPSSYNEQFF TGTGCCACCAGTGAGACTGGACCGAGCTCCTACAATGAGCAGTTCTTC
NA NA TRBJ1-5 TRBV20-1 CSAEGGWGNGSNQPQHF TGCAGTGCGGAGGGAGGATGGGGGAATGGTAGCAATCAGCCCCAGCATTTT
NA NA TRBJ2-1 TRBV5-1 CASSLAGRTLSYNEQFF TGCGCCAGCAGCTTGGCAGGGAGGACGCTATCCTACAATGAGCAGTTCTTC
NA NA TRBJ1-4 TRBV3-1 CASSPSTVNEKLFF TGTGCCAGCAGCCCATCGACAGTCAATGAAAAACTGTTTTTT
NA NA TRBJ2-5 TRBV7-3 CASSEGSGVTQYF TGTGCCAGCAGTGAAGGGTCGGGAGTGACCCAGTACTTC
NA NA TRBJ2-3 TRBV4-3 CASSPYYSADTQYF TGCGCCAGCAGCCCGTACTACTCAGCAGATACGCAGTATTTT
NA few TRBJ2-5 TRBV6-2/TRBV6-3 CASTSYQETQYF TGTGCCAGCACCTCCTACCAAGAGACCCAGTACTTC
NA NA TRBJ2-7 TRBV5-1 CASSLRPAESYEQYF TGCGCCAGCAGCTTGAGGCCGGCAGAGTCCTACGAGCAGTACTTC
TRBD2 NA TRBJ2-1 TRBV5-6 CASSLLAGQYNEQFF TGTGCCAGCAGCTTGTTAGCGGGTCAATACAATGAGCAGTTCTTC
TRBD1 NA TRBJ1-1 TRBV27 CASSLVQGMTEAFF TGTGCCAGCAGTTTGGTACAGGGGATGACTGAAGCTTTCTTT
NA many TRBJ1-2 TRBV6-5 CASSYGSGATNYGYTF TGTGCCAGCAGTTACGGATCGGGGGCAACTAACTATGGCTACACCTTC
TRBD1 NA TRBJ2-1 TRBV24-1 CATSDLGQAPNEQFF TGTGCCACCAGTGATCTCGGACAGGCCCCCAATGAGCAGTTCTTC
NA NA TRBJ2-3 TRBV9 CASSVNPDRPTGGTDTQYF TGTGCCAGCAGCGTGAACCCGGACAGACCAACCGGAGGGACAGATACGCAGTATTTT
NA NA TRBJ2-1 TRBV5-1 CASISRQDEQFF TGCGCCAGCATCAGCCGACAGGATGAGCAGTTCTTC
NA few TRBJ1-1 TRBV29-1 CSVGVGHGTEAFF TGCAGCGTTGGTGTGGGACACGGCACTGAAGCTTTCTTT
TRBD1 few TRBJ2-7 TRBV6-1 CASNRGYEQYF TGTGCCAGCAACAGGGGCTACGAGCAGTACTTC
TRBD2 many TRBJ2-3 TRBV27 CASSLRTSGRTDTQYF TGTGCCAGCAGTTTACGGACTAGCGGCCGCACAGATACGCAGTATTTT
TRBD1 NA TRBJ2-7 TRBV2 CASSENGQGAYEQYF TGTGCCAGCAGTGAAAACGGACAGGGCGCCTACGAGCAGTACTTC
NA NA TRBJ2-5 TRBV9 CASSVELQGPSTTRYF TGTGCCAGCAGCGTAGAGTTACAGGGCCCTTCCACCACCCGGTACTTC
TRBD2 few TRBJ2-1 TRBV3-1 CASSTPGLTYNEQFF TGTGCCAGCAGCACCCCGGGACTAACCTACAATGAGCAGTTCTTC
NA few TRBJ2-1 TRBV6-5 CASSYSSQSSYNEQFF TGTGCCAGCAGTTACTCGAGCCAGAGCTCCTACAATGAGCAGTTCTTC
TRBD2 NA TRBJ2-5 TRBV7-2 CASSSRTSAGGETQYF TGTGCCAGCAGCTCCCGGACTAGCGCTGGGGGAGAGACCCAGTACTTC
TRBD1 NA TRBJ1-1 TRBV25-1 CASSDRGPADTEAFF TGTGCCAGCAGTGACAGGGGGCCGGCGGACACTGAAGCTTTCTTT
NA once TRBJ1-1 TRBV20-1 CSARGQKAFF TGCAGTGCTAGAGGGCAGAAAGCTTTCTTT
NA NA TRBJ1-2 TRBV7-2 CASSLVRHYANYGYTF TGTGCCAGCAGCTTAGTGAGACACTACGCTAACTATGGCTACACCTTC
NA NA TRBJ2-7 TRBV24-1 CATSVAGSYEQYF TGTGCCACCAGTGTGGCGGGTTCCTACGAGCAGTACTTC
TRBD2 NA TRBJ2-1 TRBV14 CASSQMVGEGPLNEQFF TGTGCCAGCAGCCAAATGGTCGGGGAGGGCCCTCTAAATGAGCAGTTCTTC
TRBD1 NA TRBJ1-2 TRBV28 CASSPRQGTYTF TGTGCCAGCAGCCCTAGACAGGGAACCTACACCTTC
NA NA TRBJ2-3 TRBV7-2 CASSSEAEDTQYF TGTGCCAGCAGCTCGGAGGCGGAAGATACGCAGTATTTT
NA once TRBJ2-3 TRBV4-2 CASSQDRTKDTQYF TGTGCCAGCAGCCAAGATCGGACTAAAGATACGCAGTATTTT
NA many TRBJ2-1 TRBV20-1 CSATRGGNEQFF TGCAGTGCAACGAGGGGGGGGAATGAGCAGTTCTTC
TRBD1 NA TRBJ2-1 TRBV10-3 CAIRPGQGTDNSYNEQFF TGTGCCATCAGACCGGGACAGGGAACCGACAATTCCTACAATGAGCAGTTCTTC
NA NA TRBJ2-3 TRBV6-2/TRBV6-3 CASSDLGDTQYF TGTGCCAGCAGTGACTTGGGGGATACGCAGTATTTT
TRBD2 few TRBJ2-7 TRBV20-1 CSARGTSGHEQYF TGCAGTGCTAGAGGGACTAGTGGGCACGAGCAGTACTTC
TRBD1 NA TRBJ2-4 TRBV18 CASSPLSGQGASKNIQYF TGTGCCAGCTCACCTCTATCGGGACAGGGGGCGTCCAAAAACATTCAGTACTTC
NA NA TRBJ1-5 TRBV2 CASTEVLYSNQPQHF TGTGCCAGCACCGAGGTACTGTATAGCAATCAGCCCCAGCATTTT
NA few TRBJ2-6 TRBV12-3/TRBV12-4 CASSLRGEANVLTF TGTGCCAGCAGTTTACGGGGCGAGGCCAACGTCCTGACTTTC
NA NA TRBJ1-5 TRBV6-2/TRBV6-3 CASTPGTGHGSSNQPQHF TGTGCCAGCACCCCGGGTACAGGGCATGGCTCTAGCAATCAGCCCCAGCATTTT
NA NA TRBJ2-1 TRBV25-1 CASSELKGTPDNEQFF TGTGCCAGCAGTGAACTCAAGGGAACCCCTGACAATGAGCAGTTCTTC
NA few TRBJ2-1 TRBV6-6 CASSLGRSVEQFF TGTGCCAGCAGCCTAGGGCGGTCGGTTGAGCAGTTCTTC
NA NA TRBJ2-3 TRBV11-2 CASSPIGGAGDTQYF TGTGCCAGCAGCCCTATTGGGGGGGCGGGAGATACGCAGTATTTT
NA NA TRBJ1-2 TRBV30 CAWSRGYGYTF TGTGCCTGGAGTCGAGGTTATGGCTACACCTTC
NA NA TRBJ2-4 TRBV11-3 CASSPMGMIKNIQYF TGTGCCAGCAGCCCCATGGGGATGATCAAAAACATTCAGTACTTC